The clone carrying this T cell receptor beta chain was seen a few times. Its antigen is currently unknown. The data stem from a study of cytomegalovirus exposure and HLA in healthy donors. PCR involved 60 Vbeta and 13 Jbeta primers. Profiling relied on immunoSEQ multiplex PCR, and the TCRdb table lists in-frame clones only, not all of them. The sample has around 150,000 clones; 87% are singletons. V lost 6 bases and J 4 bases, leaving 13 bases between the germline ends. Germline lookup yields CDR1 MNHNY and CDR2 SVGAGI (reference sequence). CDR3 length: 14 residues. Findings and limits, study-wide: Reportedly, TCR beta sequences accurately predicted HLA-A and HLA-B alleles in most subjects. Excluded: some indistinguishable V segments such as TRBV6-2 and TRBV6-3.

The TCR sequence derives from a woman in her twenties or thirties in good health and CMV-seronegative. The V and J genes are TRBV6-6 and TRBJ1-5, with a possible D match to TRBD1 (5 bases). Sequencing used PBMCs. The CDR3 region is CASSPDDRNQPQHF. In nucleotides, the CDR3 is TGTGCCAGCAGCCCGGATGACAGAAATCAGCCCCAGCATTTT.